The 16 T cell receptor beta chains below come from one sample, sequenced in a study of post-analysis software for immune sequencing data. Findings of the study overall: TRBV5-6, TRBV5-1 and TRBV20-1 were among several TRBV segments more frequent in patients than controls.

Their cognate antigens are unknown. Prepared TCR beta cDNA libraries contained unique molecular identifiers. From the PCR reads, TCRdb called clonotypes with MiXCR, one entry per CDR3 protein. This sample has more than 500,000 distinct CDR3 sequences; 30% to 40% occur once, and the top ten carry about 5.6%. Sequencing was performed on blood. Receptor source: a girl aged 2-17 years with multiple sclerosis.

The CDR3 coding sequence is TGTGCCAGCAGTCTCCCCCTTAACTATGGCTACACCTTC. It specifies CASSLPLNYGYTF. The chain employs TRBV7-2 and TRBJ1-2; D is undetermined. CDR1 SGHTA and CDR2 FQGNSA come from the germline V gene. This CDR3 region has 13 residues. Trimming removed 6 bases from V and 1 base from J, with 9 bases in between.

The gene calls are TRBV7-2 and TRBJ2-3, with 9 bases aligning to TRBD1. The CDR3 spans 15 residues. J gave up 5 bases and V 5 bases, and 8 bases lay outside the gene matches. The germline CDR1 and CDR2 sequences are SGHTA and FQGNSA. For the CDR3, the DNA is TGTGCCAGCAGCCGGGACAGGGTAAATCAAGATACGCAGTATTTT. It specifies CASSRDRVNQDTQYF.

The rearrangement links TRBV7-2 to TRBJ1-2, with a weak D call TRBD1 (5 bases). This CDR3 is 14 amino acids long. CDR1 and CDR2 (germline): SGHTA, FQGNSA. V shed 1 base and J shed 5 bases, with 11 bases lying between them. The CDR3 DNA follows: TGTGCCAGCAGCTTAGGGCAGGGAGAATATGGCTACACCTTC. Translation: CASSLGQGEYGYTF.

CDR3 coding DNA: TGTGCCAGCAGCCTCGGTGTCGGGCTAGAGGGGGGTAATGAGCAGTTCTTC. As protein: CASSLGVGLEGGNEQFF. The chain combines TRBV13 with TRBJ2-1, with D perhaps assigned TRBD1 or TRBD2 (6 bases each). Germline CDR1 reads PRHDT; CDR2 reads FYEKMQ (reference sequence). V dropped 5 bases and J dropped 7 bases, with 24 bases sitting between them. The length of the CDR3 is 17 residues.

In this sample, this clonotype turned up a few times. The chain recombines TRBV2 with TRBJ2-1; TRBD2 matches 10 bases. V trimming: 2 bases; J trimming: 6 bases; junction bases outside the gene matches: 1. The CDR3 has 14 residues. The germline V gene has CDR1 SNHLY and CDR2 FYNNEI. CDR3 DNA: TGTGCCAGCAGTGAAAGCGGGGGGGCCAATGAGCAGTTCTTC. It codes for CASSESGGANEQFF.

There are a few counts of this clonotype. This chain links TRBV3-1 with TRBJ2-5, with 8 nucleotides matching TRBD2. After removal of 4 bases from V and 5 bases from J, the junction contained 9 bases not matched to a gene. This CDR3 has 15 residues. The germline CDR1 and CDR2 sequences are LGHDT and YNNKEL (reference sequence). CDR3 DNA: TGTGCCAGCAGCCGAGGCGGGGGGTCGTCGGAGACCCAGTACTTC. Its translation: CASSRGGGSSETQYF.

The chain employs TRBV3-1 and TRBJ1-5; D is undetermined. This CDR3 contains 16 residues. V was cut by 1 base and J by 7 bases, with 17 bases left in between. The germline V gene encodes CDR1 LGHDT and CDR2 YNNKEL (reference sequence). The CDR3 DNA reads TGTGCCAGCAGCCAAGGGGGTAGCCATCATGGACAGCCCCAGCATTTT. Its translation: CASSQGGSHHGQPQHF.

This clonotype was recorded many times. The chain couples TRBV2 to TRBJ2-4; D is unresolved. Per the germline V gene, CDR1 is SNHLY and CDR2 is FYNNEI. V was pared by 2 bases and J by 3 bases, with 11 bases between. CDR3 length equals 15 residues. For the CDR3, the DNA is TGTGCCAGCAGTGAAACGGGTAATGACAAAAACATTCAGTACTTC. Its protein product is CASSETGNDKNIQYF.

This chain uses TRBV7-2 with TRBJ2-3; no firm D call. Germline loops: CDR1 SGHTA, CDR2 FQGNSA. V shed 3 bases and J shed 6 bases, with 13 bases lying between them. The CDR3 runs 14 residues. In nucleotides, the CDR3 is TGTGCCAGCAGCTTTTCCGGCAGTTCGGATACGCAGTATTTT. It encodes CASSFSGSSDTQYF.

The V call is TRBV3-1, the J call TRBJ2-5; no definite D call. This CDR3 region has 13 residues. In germline, CDR1 is LGHDT, CDR2 YNNKEL (reference sequence). Trimming stripped 2 bases from V and 0 bases from J, with 4 bases between. CDR3 sequence reads: CASSQTYQETQYF. The DNA for the CDR3 is TGTGCCAGCAGCCAAACGTACCAAGAGACCCAGTACTTC.

In this sample, this clonotype turned up many times. The chain couples TRBV29-1 to TRBJ2-1; D is unclear. V gave up 4 bases and J gave up 2 bases, with 3 bases separating them. The CDR3 has 11 amino acids. The germline V gene has CDR1 SQVTM and CDR2 ANQGSEA. CDR3 in amino acids: CSVVTYNEQFF. Here the CDR3 DNA reads TGCAGCGTTGTTACCTACAATGAGCAGTTCTTC.

This clonotype appeared a few times. The chain is built from TRBV7-2 and TRBJ2-3; 10 nucleotides match TRBD2. V lost 3 bases to trimming and J lost 5 bases; unmatched junction nucleotides: 8. CDR3 size: 16 residues. In germline, CDR1 is SGHTA, CDR2 FQGNSA. CDR3 sequence reads: CASSFQRGGVKDTQYF. The CDR3, as DNA: TGTGCCAGCAGCTTCCAGCGGGGGGGCGTTAAAGATACGCAGTATTTT.

This clonotype was counted between two and nine times. The chain recombines TRBV29-1 with TRBJ1-1, with TRBD1 as a possible D gene (6 bases). The CDR3 consists of 13 residues. V shed 6 bases and J shed 1 base, with 12 bases lying between them. Germline V gene sequence: CDR1 SQVTM, CDR2 ANQGSEA. As DNA, the CDR3 is TGCAGCGTAGCCGGGACACAGAACACTGAAGCTTTCTTT. It encodes CSVAGTQNTEAFF.

There are a few counts of this clonotype. The chain joins TRBV9 to TRBJ2-1; 10 bases are shared with TRBD2. The V segment lost 0 bases and the J segment 8 bases; nucleotides outside the gene matches: 5. The CDR3 sequence is 15 residues long. The germline V gene encodes CDR1 SGDLS and CDR2 YYNGEE. The CDR3 DNA sequence: TGTGCCAGCAGCGTAGGAGCGGGGGGGCCTGATGAGCAGTTCTTC. Translation: CASSVGAGGPDEQFF.

This clonotype was counted between two and nine times. The chain couples TRBV5-8 to TRBJ2-1; the match to TRBD2 covers 8 bases. J lost 8 bases, V lost 4 bases, and 14 bases had no gene match. The germline gives CDR1 SGHTS, CDR2 YDEGEE. The CDR3 loop spans 16 amino acids. CDR3 sequence reads: CASSEGPPGGRHEQFF. DNA for the CDR3: TGTGCCAGCAGCGAAGGACCCCCGGGGGGGCGGCATGAGCAGTTCTTC.

The chain employs TRBV5-1 and TRBJ2-2; perhaps TRBD1 as D (6 bases). CDR1 and CDR2 (germline): SGHRS, YFSETQ. This CDR3 comprises 18 residues. Trimming took off 7 bases at V and 1 base at J, with 23 bases between the two ends. DNA of the CDR3: TGCGCCAGCCAAAACCGGCCTCAGGGGCTGGGGAACACCGGGGAGCTGTTTTTT. Translating it yields CASQNRPQGLGNTGELFF. The whole variable domain, remainder taken from reference TRBV5-1 and TRBJ2-2, is KAGVTQTPRYLIKTRGQQVTLSCSPISGHRSVSWYQQTPGQGLQFLFEYFSETQRNKGNFPGRFSGRQFSNSRSEMNVSTLELGDSALYLCASQNRPQGLGNTGELFFGEGSRLTVL.